These T cell receptor beta chains were read from a single sample in a study of T cells after yellow fever vaccination. One entry per CDR3 protein results from TCRdb running MiXCR on the 5' RACE reads. The sample lists 610,000 or so distinct CDR3 sequences, 9% to 15% occurring once. Here the sequenced sample was PBMCs, taken on the day of the yellow fever booster vaccination. The receptors come from a man aged 30-40 years who received the YFV17D yellow fever vaccine. CDR3s include the opening cysteine and the closing phenylalanine or tryptophan. The D gene is left open where the match is weak. Where a row states a size, it is once, few, many or the class of an expanded clone; other rows omit it.

D gene: NA; V gene: TRBV5-1; clone size: few; J gene: TRBJ2-1; CDR3 DNA: TGCGCCAGCAGCTTGGTGCAGGGGAGAAGGGATGAGCAGTTCTTC; CDR3 protein: CASSLVQGRRDEQFF
D gene: TRBD1; V gene: TRBV29-1; clone size: few; J gene: TRBJ2-7; CDR3 DNA: TGCAGCGTTGGGACAGGGGAATCCTACGAGCAGTACTTC; CDR3 protein: CSVGTGESYEQYF
D gene: NA; V gene: TRBV7-9; clone size: NA; J gene: TRBJ2-5; CDR3 DNA: TGTGCCAGCAGCCTCTCGGCGGAGGGAGAGACCCAGTACTTC; CDR3 protein: CASSLSAEGETQYF
D gene: NA; V gene: TRBV13; clone size: many; J gene: TRBJ2-7; CDR3 DNA: TGTGCCAGCAGTTTCGGGGGCGCCTACGAGCAGTACTTC; CDR3 protein: CASSFGGAYEQYF
D gene: TRBD2; V gene: TRBV20-1; clone size: NA; J gene: TRBJ2-7; CDR3 DNA: TGCAGTGCTAGACTATACCTAGCGGGCGAGCAGTACTTC; CDR3 protein: CSARLYLAGEQYF
D gene: TRBD1; V gene: TRBV5-6; clone size: few; J gene: TRBJ1-4; CDR3 DNA: TGTGCCAGCACCGCCAGGGGGCTAGATGAAAAACTGTTTTTT; CDR3 protein: CASTARGLDEKLFF
D gene: TRBD2; V gene: TRBV6-1; clone size: few; J gene: TRBJ2-3; CDR3 DNA: TGTGCCAGCAGTGATGCCCCGGGACTAGGTTCCGATACGCAGTATTTT; CDR3 protein: CASSDAPGLGSDTQYF
D gene: TRBD2; V gene: TRBV5-4; clone size: NA; J gene: TRBJ2-5; CDR3 DNA: TGTGCCAGCACCCCGAGAGGGACTAGCGTAGAGACCCAGTACTTC; CDR3 protein: CASTPRGTSVETQYF
D gene: NA; V gene: TRBV24-1; clone size: few; J gene: TRBJ2-4; CDR3 DNA: TGTGCCACCAGTGACCCAAAAGGGGTCAAAAACATTCAGTACTTC; CDR3 protein: CATSDPKGVKNIQYF
D gene: TRBD1; V gene: TRBV3-1; clone size: few; J gene: TRBJ1-2; CDR3 DNA: TGTGCCAGCAGCCTCTTGGGACAGGGAGCCGTCGGCTACACCTTC; CDR3 protein: CASSLLGQGAVGYTF
D gene: TRBD2; V gene: TRBV20-1; clone size: NA; J gene: TRBJ2-5; CDR3 DNA: TGCAGTGCTAGAGTGACGGGAGGAGAGACCCAGTACTTC; CDR3 protein: CSARVTGGETQYF
D gene: NA; V gene: TRBV12-3/TRBV12-4; clone size: few; J gene: TRBJ1-3; CDR3 DNA: TGTGCCAGCAGTTTATCTGGACTCCGCTTGGACACCATATATTTT; CDR3 protein: CASSLSGLRLDTIYF
D gene: NA; V gene: TRBV12-3/TRBV12-4; clone size: many; J gene: TRBJ2-3; CDR3 DNA: TGTGCCAGCAGCCCCACCCTCGATACGCAGTATTTT; CDR3 protein: CASSPTLDTQYF
D gene: TRBD2; V gene: TRBV20-1; clone size: NA; J gene: TRBJ2-5; CDR3 DNA: TGCAGTGCGAGAAAGCTAGCGGGGATGGAGACCCAGTACTTC; CDR3 protein: CSARKLAGMETQYF
D gene: NA; V gene: TRBV7-3; clone size: NA; J gene: TRBJ2-2; CDR3 DNA: TGTGCCAGCTCCGGGCAGCCGACGAACACCGGGGAGCTGTTTTTT; CDR3 protein: CASSGQPTNTGELFF
D gene: TRBD1; V gene: TRBV5-1; clone size: NA; J gene: TRBJ1-1; CDR3 DNA: TGCGCCAGCAGCCGCCGACTGACGGGACAGAGAACGATGAACACTGAAGCTTTCTTT; CDR3 protein: CASSRRLTGQRTMNTEAFF
D gene: TRBD1; V gene: TRBV6-5; clone size: many; J gene: TRBJ1-1; CDR3 DNA: TGTGCCAGCAGCCCAGGGGGGCTTGAAGCTTTCTTT; CDR3 protein: CASSPGGLEAFF
D gene: NA; V gene: TRBV24-1; clone size: NA; J gene: TRBJ2-5; CDR3 DNA: TGTGCCACCAGTGATTCCCGGGACCCGTACCAAGAGACCCAGTACTTC; CDR3 protein: CATSDSRDPYQETQYF
D gene: NA; V gene: TRBV10-3; clone size: few; J gene: TRBJ2-1; CDR3 DNA: TGTGCCATCAGTGAGAGACTAGACGAGCAGTTCTTC; CDR3 protein: CAISERLDEQFF
D gene: NA; V gene: TRBV6-2/TRBV6-3; clone size: NA; J gene: TRBJ2-7; CDR3 DNA: TGTGCCAGCAGTTTCCTCGGGGGTAGCGGAGGCTACGAGCAGTACTTC; CDR3 protein: CASSFLGGSGGYEQYF
D gene: NA; V gene: TRBV7-8; clone size: few; J gene: TRBJ2-7; CDR3 DNA: TGTGCCAGCAGCTTAGAAATAGGGAACTACGAGCAGTACTTC; CDR3 protein: CASSLEIGNYEQYF
D gene: TRBD2; V gene: TRBV12-3/TRBV12-4; clone size: many; J gene: TRBJ2-1; CDR3 DNA: TGTGCCAGCAGTTTCGTGGCGGGAGCCCCCTCCTACAATGAGCAGTTCTTC; CDR3 protein: CASSFVAGAPSYNEQFF
D gene: NA; V gene: TRBV4-3; clone size: few; J gene: TRBJ2-3; CDR3 DNA: TGCGCCAGCAGCCAAGATAGTAGAGGGGCCGGTACGCAGTATTTT; CDR3 protein: CASSQDSRGAGTQYF
D gene: TRBD1; V gene: TRBV11-2; clone size: few; J gene: TRBJ2-7; CDR3 DNA: TGTGCCAGCAGCCGGGACAGCCCGCAGTACTTC; CDR3 protein: CASSRDSPQYF
D gene: TRBD2; V gene: TRBV10-1; clone size: NA; J gene: TRBJ2-3; CDR3 DNA: TGCGCCAGCAGTAGAGGAAGCGGGAGAGCTCTGGATACGCAGTATTTT; CDR3 protein: CASSRGSGRALDTQYF
D gene: NA; V gene: TRBV27; clone size: few; J gene: TRBJ2-2; CDR3 DNA: TGTGCCAGCAGTTATTCGGGGCAGCTGACCGGGGAGCTGTTTTTT; CDR3 protein: CASSYSGQLTGELFF
D gene: NA; V gene: TRBV24-1; clone size: few; J gene: TRBJ2-3; CDR3 DNA: TGTGCCACCCAGACACCGGGCGCAGATACGCAGTATTTT; CDR3 protein: CATQTPGADTQYF
D gene: TRBD1; V gene: TRBV5-5; clone size: NA; J gene: TRBJ2-7; CDR3 DNA: TGTGCCAGCAGCATTGACCTTGGACAGGGCTCCTACGAGCAGTACTTC; CDR3 protein: CASSIDLGQGSYEQYF
D gene: NA; V gene: TRBV7-2; clone size: many; J gene: TRBJ2-5; CDR3 DNA: TGTGCCAGCAGCCCACCCTCTTTGGGAGAGACCCAGTACTTC; CDR3 protein: CASSPPSLGETQYF
D gene: TRBD1; V gene: TRBV7-2; clone size: NA; J gene: TRBJ2-7; CDR3 DNA: TGTGCCAGCCTCCCGGGACAGTACTACGAGCAGTACTTC; CDR3 protein: CASLPGQYYEQYF
D gene: TRBD2; V gene: TRBV12-3/TRBV12-4; clone size: NA; J gene: TRBJ2-3; CDR3 DNA: TGTGCCAGCAGTTGGACTAGCGGTCTGTTGGATACGCAGTATTTT; CDR3 protein: CASSWTSGLLDTQYF
D gene: NA; V gene: TRBV30; clone size: NA; J gene: TRBJ2-3; CDR3 DNA: TGTGCCTGGGGGAGCGGACCTACCTTCCTCGGAAGCACAGATACGCAGTATTTT; CDR3 protein: CAWGSGPTFLGSTDTQYF
D gene: NA; V gene: TRBV7-2; clone size: few; J gene: TRBJ1-2; CDR3 DNA: TGTGCCAGCAGGCCGGACAGTCTGGGGTATGGCTACACCTTC; CDR3 protein: CASRPDSLGYGYTF
D gene: TRBD1; V gene: TRBV24-1; clone size: NA; J gene: TRBJ1-2; CDR3 DNA: TGTGCCACCAGTGATTTTGCGACAGGGGGTGATGGCTACACCTTC; CDR3 protein: CATSDFATGGDGYTF
D gene: TRBD2; V gene: TRBV29-1; clone size: few; J gene: TRBJ2-1; CDR3 DNA: TGCAGTGTCAGAGCGGGAACTAACTACAATGAGCAGTTCTTC; CDR3 protein: CSVRAGTNYNEQFF
D gene: TRBD2; V gene: TRBV20-1; clone size: NA; J gene: TRBJ2-3; CDR3 DNA: TGCAGTGCTAGGATCCTAGCGGGAGGTTCCACAGATACGCAGTATTTT; CDR3 protein: CSARILAGGSTDTQYF
D gene: NA; V gene: TRBV18; clone size: few; J gene: TRBJ2-1; CDR3 DNA: TGTGCCAGCTCACCATACAAGTTGGGCAATGAGCAGTTCTTC; CDR3 protein: CASSPYKLGNEQFF
D gene: NA; V gene: TRBV25-1; clone size: NA; J gene: TRBJ1-4; CDR3 DNA: TGTGCCAGCAGGCCTAGCGGGGCAACTAATGAAAAACTGTTTTTT; CDR3 protein: CASRPSGATNEKLFF
D gene: TRBD2; V gene: TRBV20-1; clone size: NA; J gene: TRBJ2-4; CDR3 DNA: TGCAGTGCCCGTAGCGGGACGGAAAACATTCAGTACTTC; CDR3 protein: CSARSGTENIQYF
D gene: NA; V gene: TRBV5-1; clone size: few; J gene: TRBJ2-7; CDR3 DNA: TGCGCCAGCAGCGTCGCCACCGGAACTCTAGTCTACGAGCAGTACTTC; CDR3 protein: CASSVATGTLVYEQYF
D gene: TRBD2; V gene: TRBV27; clone size: many; J gene: TRBJ2-7; CDR3 DNA: TGTGCCAGCAGTTTTGGCGGGAGTAGGGAGCAGTACTTC; CDR3 protein: CASSFGGSREQYF
D gene: NA; V gene: TRBV12-3/TRBV12-4; clone size: few; J gene: TRBJ2-1; CDR3 DNA: TGTGCCAGCAGCTCGACTAGTACCTACAATGAGCAGTTCTTC; CDR3 protein: CASSSTSTYNEQFF
D gene: TRBD1; V gene: TRBV7-3; clone size: few; J gene: TRBJ1-3; CDR3 DNA: TGTGCCAGCAGCGACAGGGGGGCTGGAAACACCATATATTTT; CDR3 protein: CASSDRGAGNTIYF
D gene: NA; V gene: TRBV7-2; clone size: few; J gene: TRBJ2-7; CDR3 DNA: TGTGCCAGCAGCCCGCTCGTGGGTAGGCCAGCCTACGAGCAGTACTTC; CDR3 protein: CASSPLVGRPAYEQYF
D gene: TRBD2; V gene: TRBV19; clone size: NA; J gene: TRBJ2-1; CDR3 DNA: TGTGCCAGCACCCGAGGCGGGGGGTCGGCGGATGAGCAGTTCTTC; CDR3 protein: CASTRGGGSADEQFF
D gene: NA; V gene: TRBV5-1; clone size: many; J gene: TRBJ2-7; CDR3 DNA: TGCGCCAGCAGCCTGGACTGGACGGAGCAGTACTTC; CDR3 protein: CASSLDWTEQYF
D gene: NA; V gene: TRBV7-9; clone size: many; J gene: TRBJ1-2; CDR3 DNA: TGTGCCAGCAGCCCTCGAGGGGGTGATGGCTACACCTTC; CDR3 protein: CASSPRGGDGYTF
D gene: NA; V gene: TRBV6-5; clone size: NA; J gene: TRBJ1-2; CDR3 DNA: TGTGCCAGCACCACGGGTTCAGATGGCTACACCTTC; CDR3 protein: CASTTGSDGYTF
D gene: NA; V gene: TRBV5-4; clone size: few; J gene: TRBJ2-1; CDR3 DNA: TGTGCCAGCAGAAAGGACATCAATGAGCAGTTCTTC; CDR3 protein: CASRKDINEQFF
D gene: NA; V gene: TRBV5-6; clone size: few; J gene: TRBJ1-1; CDR3 DNA: TGTGCCAGCACCAAGGTGCTGGGTCTAGGGGAGAACACTGAAGCTTTCTTT; CDR3 protein: CASTKVLGLGENTEAFF
D gene: TRBD1; V gene: TRBV7-2; clone size: few; J gene: TRBJ1-4; CDR3 DNA: TGTGCCAGCAGCTGGGCAACAGGGGGCGGACGAGAAAAACTGTTTTTT; CDR3 protein: CASSWATGGGREKLFF